This is a list of T cell receptor beta chains from one sample in a study of blood T cell repertoires in COVID-19. Sequencing used immunoSEQ multiplex PCR; TCRdb keeps in-frame clones, though not all of them. Found here are about 220,000 clones, about 80% of them singletons; the top ten hold more than 2%. Sequenced material: peripheral blood. The receptors were gathered from a woman in her sixties or seventies with acute or convalescent COVID-19. The CDR3 runs from the conserved cysteine through the conserved F or W. Fields, in order: J gene, V gene, clone size, D gene, CDR3 DNA, CDR3 protein. D genes are given only for firm matches. Clone size appears in some rows only: once, few, many, or a class for an expanded clone.

>TRBJ1-5|TRBV9|-|TRBD1
TGTGCCAGCAGCCTGGGGACAGGGGTTGGTCAGCCCCAGCATTTT
CASSLGTGVGQPQHF
>TRBJ2-1|TRBV10-2|once|-
TGCGCCAGCAGTGCTACGACTAGTAATGAGCAGTTCTTC
CASSATTSNEQFF
>TRBJ1-2|TRBV7-2|once|-
TGTGCCAGCAGCCCCCAACCGGGACTGTATGGCTACACCTTC
CASSPQPGLYGYTF
>TRBJ1-5|TRBV2|-|-
TGTGCCAGCAGTGAAGCGTTGTCCCAGGATCGCAATCAGCCCCAGCATTTT
CASSEALSQDRNQPQHF
>TRBJ1-6|TRBV30|-|-
TGTGCCTGGAACGTACGGGGGGGAAATTCACCCCTCCACTTT
CAWNVRGGNSPLHF
>TRBJ1-2|TRBV6-5|-|-
TGTGCCAGCACGCGGGACGCCGGTACTAACTATGGCTACACCTTC
CASTRDAGTNYGYTF
>TRBJ2-5|TRBV7-3|few|TRBD1
TGTGCCAGCAGCGTGGGACAGAAAGAGACCCAGTACTTC
CASSVGQKETQYF
>TRBJ2-7|TRBV6-5|-|-
TGTGCCAGCAGTTACAGCCGAGACAGTGTCTACGAGCAGTACTTC
CASSYSRDSVYEQYF
>TRBJ2-7|TRBV9|-|-
TGTGCCAGCAGCGCGTACCTTAAGACAGAGTCCTACGAGCAGTACTTC
CASSAYLKTESYEQYF
>TRBJ2-1|TRBV15|few|-
TGTGCCACCAGCAGACAGTTGAATCAGGGTTCAACATCCTACAATGAGCAGTTCTTC
CATSRQLNQGSTSYNEQFF
>TRBJ1-1|TRBV6-5|-|TRBD1
TGTGCCAGCAGTTCCCCCCAGACAGGGAGCACTGAAGCTTTCTTT
CASSSPQTGSTEAFF
>TRBJ2-3|TRBV2|-|-
TGTGCCAGCAGTGATGGCGGACTACCGAGGGCAGATACGCAGTATTTT
CASSDGGLPRADTQYF
>TRBJ2-2|TRBV7-2|few|-
TGTGCCAGCAGCCGGGGACATTTCACAGGGGGGGAGCTGTTTTTT
CASSRGHFTGGELFF
>TRBJ1-1|TRBV2|-|-
TGTGCCAGCACCCAAGGGGAGAACACTGAAGCTTTCTTT
CASTQGENTEAFF
>TRBJ1-1|TRBV12-5|-|TRBD1
TGTGCTAGTGGTTTGCCAGGGACAGGGGGAAGTGAAGCTTTCTTT
CASGLPGTGGSEAFF
>TRBJ2-3|TRBV7-3|-|TRBD2
TGTGCCAGCAGCACCGGGGGGGGCCGGGGCACAGATACGCAGTATTTT
CASSTGGGRGTDTQYF
>TRBJ2-6|TRBV21-1|-|-
TGTGCCAGCAGCAATGGGACAGGGGATTTTGGTGGGGCCAACGTCCTGACTTTC
CASSNGTGDFGGANVLTF
>TRBJ1-4|TRBV5-1|-|-
TGCGCCAGCAGCGCGGACAGACCAACTAATGAAAAACTGTTTTTT
CASSADRPTNEKLFF
>TRBJ1-2|TRBV19|-|TRBD1
TGTGCCAGTAGTATAGCTCCGGCAGGGGGCGGCTATGGCTACACCTTC
CASSIAPAGGGYGYTF
>TRBJ1-2|TRBV5-1|-|-
TGCGCCAGCAGCCTACAGGGTTATGAAGGCTACACCTTC
CASSLQGYEGYTF
>TRBJ1-1|TRBV28|-|-
TGTGCCAGCAGTTTATTGCGTACTGAAGCTTTCTTT
CASSLLRTEAFF
>TRBJ1-2|TRBV5-1|-|-
TGCGCCAGCAGCCGGCGGGACTGTGGAGTAATTTGCTACACCTTC
CASSRRDCGVICYTF
>TRBJ2-3|TRBV4-2|-|-
TGTGCCAGCAGCCAAACACAGACCACAGATACGCAGTATTTT
CASSQTQTTDTQYF
>TRBJ1-1|TRBV25-1|few|-
TGTGCCAGCAGGGGTGAGGGTTGGACTGAAGCTTTCTTT
CASRGEGWTEAFF
>TRBJ2-5|TRBV7-2|-|-
TGTGCCAGCAGCTTAGACAAAGGAGCTCAGTACTTC
CASSLDKGAQYF
>TRBJ2-7|TRBV27|-|-
TGTGCCAGCAAAACGGGGTCTCAAGGCGAGTACTTC
CASKTGSQGEYF
>TRBJ2-7|TRBV5-1|-|-
TGCGCCAGCAGCTTGGCCGCAGGGAGGTCCTACGAGCAGTACTTC
CASSLAAGRSYEQYF
>TRBJ1-2|TRBV28|-|TRBD1
TGTGCCAGCAGTCCCCCATTGACAGGGAACTATGGCTACACCTTC
CASSPPLTGNYGYTF
>TRBJ1-1|TRBV6-5|-|TRBD1
TGTGCCAGCTGGAGAGGACAGGCAGACACTGAAGCTTTCTTT
CASWRGQADTEAFF
>TRBJ1-4|TRBV6-5|-|TRBD1
TGTGCCAGCAGTTACGGTGACAGGGGAACTAATGAAAAACTGTTTTTT
CASSYGDRGTNEKLFF
>TRBJ1-2|TRBV3-1/TRBV3-2|few|-
TGTGCCAGCAGCCAACTCGGCGATACAGGGATCTATGGCTACACCTTC
CASSQLGDTGIYGYTF
>TRBJ2-1|TRBV4-2|-|-
TGTGCCAGCAGCCAAGATTGGACAGATTACAATGAGCAGTTCTTC
CASSQDWTDYNEQFF
>TRBJ2-2|TRBV5-1|-|-
TGCGCCAGCAGCTCCAACGTGGAGGGGGCGGCCGGGGAGCTGTTTTTT
CASSSNVEGAAGELFF